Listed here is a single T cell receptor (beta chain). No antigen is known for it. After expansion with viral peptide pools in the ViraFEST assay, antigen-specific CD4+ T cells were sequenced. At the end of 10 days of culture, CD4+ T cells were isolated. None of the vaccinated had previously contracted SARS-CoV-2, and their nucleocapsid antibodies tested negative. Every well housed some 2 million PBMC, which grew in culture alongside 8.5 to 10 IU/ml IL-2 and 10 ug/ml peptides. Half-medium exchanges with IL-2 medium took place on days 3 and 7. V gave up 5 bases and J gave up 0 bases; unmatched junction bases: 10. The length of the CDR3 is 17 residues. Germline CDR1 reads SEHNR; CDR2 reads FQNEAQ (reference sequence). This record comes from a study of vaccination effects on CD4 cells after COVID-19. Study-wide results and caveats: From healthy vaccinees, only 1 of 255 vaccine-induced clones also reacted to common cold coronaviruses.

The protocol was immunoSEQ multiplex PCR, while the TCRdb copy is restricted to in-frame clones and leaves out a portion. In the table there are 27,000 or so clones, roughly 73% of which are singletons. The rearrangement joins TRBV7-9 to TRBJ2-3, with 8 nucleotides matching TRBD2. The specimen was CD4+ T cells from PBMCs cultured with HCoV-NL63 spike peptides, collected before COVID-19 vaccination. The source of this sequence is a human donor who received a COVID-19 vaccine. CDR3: CASSVVGSGRSTDTQYF. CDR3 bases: TGTGCCAGCAGCGTGGTTGGGAGCGGGAGAAGCACAGATACGCAGTATTTT.